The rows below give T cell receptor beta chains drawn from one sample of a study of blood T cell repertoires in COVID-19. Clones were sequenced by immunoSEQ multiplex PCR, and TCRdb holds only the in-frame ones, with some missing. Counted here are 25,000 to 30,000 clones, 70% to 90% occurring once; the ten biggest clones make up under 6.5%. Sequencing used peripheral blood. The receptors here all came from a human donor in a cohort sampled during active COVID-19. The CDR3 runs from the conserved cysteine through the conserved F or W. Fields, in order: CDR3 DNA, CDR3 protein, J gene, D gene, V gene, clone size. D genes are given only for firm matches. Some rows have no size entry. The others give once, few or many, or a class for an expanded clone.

DNA: TGTGCCAGCAGCTGGGGGGACAGGCCCAATTCACCCCTCCACTTT
CDR3: CASSWGDRPNSPLHF
J: TRBJ1-6
D: TRBD1
V: TRBV27
size: -

DNA: TGTGCCAGCAGCCGCCAGGGGGATAACTATGGCTACACCTTC
CDR3: CASSRQGDNYGYTF
J: TRBJ1-2
D: TRBD1
V: TRBV3-1/TRBV3-2
size: -

DNA: TGTGCCAGCAGCACAAATACAGGGCTGGATGGCTACACCTTC
CDR3: CASSTNTGLDGYTF
J: TRBJ1-2
D: -
V: TRBV28
size: -

DNA: TGTGCCAGCAGTGGGGGGGCCGGGGAGCTGTTTTTT
CDR3: CASSGGAGELFF
J: TRBJ2-2
D: -
V: TRBV25-1
size: -

DNA: TGTGCCAGCAGTAAACGGGGGGCCACAGATACGCAGTATTTT
CDR3: CASSKRGATDTQYF
J: TRBJ2-3
D: -
V: TRBV6-6
size: -

DNA: TGTGCCAGCAGTCGGGAGGGTGGTAGGGCCAACGTCCTGACTTTC
CDR3: CASSREGGRANVLTF
J: TRBJ2-6
D: TRBD2
V: TRBV6-5
size: -

DNA: TGTGCCAGCAGCTTAAGTTCGGACAGGGTCCACGAGCAGTACTTC
CDR3: CASSLSSDRVHEQYF
J: TRBJ2-7
D: TRBD1
V: TRBV7-2
size: -

DNA: TGTGCCAGTAGTATAGAGGTACGGGAGTACAATGAGCAGTTCTTC
CDR3: CASSIEVREYNEQFF
J: TRBJ2-1
D: -
V: TRBV19
size: once

DNA: TGTGCCAGTAGTATATGGGGACAGGGCATGGGTGAGCAGTACTTC
CDR3: CASSIWGQGMGEQYF
J: TRBJ2-7
D: TRBD1
V: TRBV19
size: -

DNA: TGTGCCAGCAGGACCCCTTCGGGGGGGGCCTACGAGCAGTACTTC
CDR3: CASRTPSGGAYEQYF
J: TRBJ2-7
D: TRBD2
V: TRBV6-5
size: -

DNA: TGTGCCAGCAGTCCGCCGGGACAGGGGGATTCGAAGGGCTACACCTTC
CDR3: CASSPPGQGDSKGYTF
J: TRBJ1-2
D: TRBD1
V: TRBV28
size: -

DNA: TGTGCCAGCAGCCAAGAGCCAGGGGCGGCGAATTCACCCCTCCACTTT
CDR3: CASSQEPGAANSPLHF
J: TRBJ1-6
D: -
V: TRBV3-1/TRBV3-2
size: -

DNA: TGTGCCAGCAGCTTAGCTCAACTAGCGAATGAGCAGTTCTTC
CDR3: CASSLAQLANEQFF
J: TRBJ2-1
D: TRBD2
V: TRBV7-8
size: few

DNA: TGTGCCAGCAGCCAAGATCCAGCGGGGGTTAGCACAGATACGCAGTATTTT
CDR3: CASSQDPAGVSTDTQYF
J: TRBJ2-3
D: TRBD2
V: TRBV3-1/TRBV3-2
size: -

DNA: TGTGCCAGCAGCTTACCAGTCCGGGACAGGAGCTATGGCTACACCTTC
CDR3: CASSLPVRDRSYGYTF
J: TRBJ1-2
D: TRBD1
V: TRBV7-2
size: -

DNA: TGTGCCAGCAGCCCGTCAGGGGCGGCCGGGGAGCTGTTTTTT
CDR3: CASSPSGAAGELFF
J: TRBJ2-2
D: -
V: TRBV11-2
size: -

DNA: TGTGCCAGTAGCCCGGTTCGGACAGTCTACAATGAGCAGTTCTTC
CDR3: CASSPVRTVYNEQFF
J: TRBJ2-1
D: -
V: TRBV19
size: -

DNA: TGCAGCGTCGGGTCCCCCCCGGGTACAGATACGCAGTATTTT
CDR3: CSVGSPPGTDTQYF
J: TRBJ2-3
D: -
V: TRBV29-1
size: -

DNA: TGTGCCAGCAGGCCCGGGACAGGGGCCCTCTATGGCTACACCTTC
CDR3: CASRPGTGALYGYTF
J: TRBJ1-2
D: TRBD1
V: TRBV3-1/TRBV3-2
size: -

DNA: TGTGCCAGCAGCCAAACAGGGGACGGCACAGATACGCAGTATTTT
CDR3: CASSQTGDGTDTQYF
J: TRBJ2-3
D: TRBD1
V: TRBV3-1/TRBV3-2
size: -

DNA: TGTGCCAGCAGTCTGTTCCGGGACAGGGTGATAGGCTACACCTTC
CDR3: CASSLFRDRVIGYTF
J: TRBJ1-2
D: TRBD1
V: TRBV28
size: -

DNA: TGTGCCAGCAGCCAGTACAAGGACAGGGTGATAGAAGCTTTCTTT
CDR3: CASSQYKDRVIEAFF
J: TRBJ1-1
D: TRBD1
V: TRBV14
size: once

DNA: TGTGCCAGCAGCTTTGGAGCGGGGGACGAGCAGTACTTC
CDR3: CASSFGAGDEQYF
J: TRBJ2-7
D: TRBD2
V: TRBV13
size: -

DNA: TGCGCCAGCAGCTTCCGGGGGGCGCGGGGTGAAAAACTGTTTTTT
CDR3: CASSFRGARGEKLFF
J: TRBJ1-4
D: -
V: TRBV5-1
size: -

DNA: TGTGCCAGCAGCTCCCGATCGCCGAGGGGGCCCGCGGTACATACGCAGTATTTT
CDR3: CASSSRSPRGPAVHTQYF
J: TRBJ2-3
D: TRBD1
V: TRBV11-2
size: -

DNA: TGCAGCGCTCGCCATCCCGGTGGCTACACCTTC
CDR3: CSARHPGGYTF
J: TRBJ1-2
D: -
V: TRBV29-1
size: -

DNA: TGTGCCAGCAGCTTAGCGCCTGGGGAGGGGACCTACGAGCAGTACTTC
CDR3: CASSLAPGEGTYEQYF
J: TRBJ2-7
D: TRBD2
V: TRBV7-8
size: -

DNA: TGCGCCAGCGGCTGGGACAGATCGAGCAATCAGCCCCAGCATTTT
CDR3: CASGWDRSSNQPQHF
J: TRBJ1-5
D: TRBD1
V: TRBV23-1
size: -

DNA: TGTGCCAGCAGCTTAAACAGACAAGAGACCCAGTACTTC
CDR3: CASSLNRQETQYF
J: TRBJ2-5
D: -
V: TRBV7-3
size: -

DNA: TGTGCCAGCAGCGTAGCTAGCAACACTGAAGCTTTCTTT
CDR3: CASSVASNTEAFF
J: TRBJ1-1
D: -
V: TRBV9
size: -

DNA: TGTGCCAGCAGGTCGACAGCCCCTAATGAAAAACTGTTTTTT
CDR3: CASRSTAPNEKLFF
J: TRBJ1-4
D: -
V: TRBV2
size: -

DNA: TGCGCCAGCAGCCAAGATTCAGGTACCGGGGAGCTGTTTTTT
CDR3: CASSQDSGTGELFF
J: TRBJ2-2
D: -
V: TRBV4-1
size: -

DNA: TGTGCCTGGAGTGGAGAGATCATCTCCACCTTC
CDR3: CAWSGEIISTF
J: TRBJ1-2
D: -
V: TRBV30
size: -

DNA: TGTGCCAGCAGTTTAATGCGGGGCGTCACAGATACGCAGTATTTT
CDR3: CASSLMRGVTDTQYF
J: TRBJ2-3
D: -
V: TRBV27
size: -